The T cell receptor (beta chain) under discussion was sequenced for a study of blood T cell repertoires in COVID-19 (dated by TCRdb to 2018 to 2020). For the wider study: Samples covering the acute and convalescent phases of COVID-19 were provided by collaborators in the United States, Italy and Spain. The prospective study material was composed of cDNA or gDNA derived from T cells, B-cell-depleted T cells, or PBMCs. Deeply sampled blood TCRbeta repertoires from subjects exposed to, actively infected with, or recovered from COVID-19 were included in the dataset. The repertoires were made available in a free public database intended to serve as a resource for research on the immune response to SARS-CoV-2. The samples were drawn from two sources: the first 160 participants of the ongoing ImmuneRACE study, and 1,000 to 1,500 subjects contributed by 6 global collaborators. Nearly every sample came with metadata listing a de-identified subject ID, COVID-19 status, age in years and sex. Where available, HLA class I and class II types were obtained from metadata supplied by the sample provider rather than from assay-based typing.

TCRbeta CDR3 regions were amplified from genomic DNA by means of the immunoSEQ Assay, a bias-controlled multiplex PCR. In the authors' own workflow: The number of nucleated cells in each sample was estimated from the amplification of reference gene primers within the assay. To quantify the absolute abundance of each unique TCRbeta CDR3 rearrangement, sequence reads were collapsed and filtered. Productive Simpson clonality was computed per sample as the square root of Simpson's diversity index over productive rearrangements. TCRdb retrieved this table from immuneACCESS and kept in-frame rearrangements only. Not all clones are present; in checked studies, unresolved V genes account for under half, and no reason is known for the remainder. That table furnishes V, J and clone size, whereas the DNA furnished D and trimming. This sample lists roughly 180,000 clones; about 88% were detected once. Clones ranked in the top ten supply roughly 2% of the sample.

As regards this clone: There is no known antigen for this receptor. No per-base quality is available; no much larger clone lies one base away.

Whole blood was collected in K2EDTA tubes by collaborating institutions according to the institutions' own protocols. For TCRbeta analysis, collaborators shipped samples in one of three forms: frozen whole blood, isolated PBMCs, or DNA extracted from either of those sample types. From cysteine to phenylalanine, the CDR3 is 13 amino acids long. Just CDR3 DNA is preserved here, 39 bases in frame from base 1. After removal of 4 bases from V and 10 bases from J, the junction retains 5 bases not matched to a gene. The CDR1 and CDR2 encoded by the germline V gene are MDHEN and SYDVKM. Results and caveats for the whole study, not just this receptor: The quantity of clinical and demographic metadata differed by source and by participant and was supplied without curation.

This receptor was obtained from a man aged 65-85 years with active or convalescent COVID-19. The chain joins TRBV28 to TRBJ2-4, with 9 junctional bases fitting TRBD1. Sequencing input: peripheral blood. This receptor carries the CDR3 CASSSPGQGIQYF. The sequence in DNA is TGTGCCAGCAGTTCCCCGGGACAGGGAATTCAGTACTTC. Beyond the CDR3, the reference TRBV28 and TRBJ2-4 genes provide the residues; the full variable domain reads: DVKVTQSSRYLVKRTGEKVFLECVQDMDHENMFWYRQDPGLGLRLIYFSYDVKMKEKGDIPEGYSVSREKKERFSLILESASTNQTSMYLCASSSPGQGIQYFGAGTRLSVL.